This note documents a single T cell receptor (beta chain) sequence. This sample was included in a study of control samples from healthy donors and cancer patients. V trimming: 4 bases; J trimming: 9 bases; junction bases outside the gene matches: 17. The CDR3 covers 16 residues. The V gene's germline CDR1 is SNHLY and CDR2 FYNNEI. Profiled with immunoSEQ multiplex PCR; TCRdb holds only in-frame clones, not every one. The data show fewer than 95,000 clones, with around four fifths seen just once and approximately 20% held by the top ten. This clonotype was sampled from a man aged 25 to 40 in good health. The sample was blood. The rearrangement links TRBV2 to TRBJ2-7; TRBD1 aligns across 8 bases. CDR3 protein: CASSGRQPGQARTQYF. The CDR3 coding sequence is TGTGCCAGCAGTGGGCGGCAACCGGGACAGGCCAGGACGCAGTACTTC. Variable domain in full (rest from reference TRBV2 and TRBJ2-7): EPEVTQTPSHQVTQMGQEVILRCVPISNHLYFYWYRQILGQKVEFLVSFYNNEISEKSEIFDDQFSVERPDGSNFTLKIRSTKLEDSAMYFCASSGRQPGQARTQYFGPGTRLTVT.